The present T cell receptor beta chain was sequenced within a study of blood T cell repertoires in COVID-19. Study-wide context: There were acute and convalescent COVID-19 samples, and they came from the United States, Italy and Spain.

Two negative PCRs, clearance, or symptom resolution had been documented for recovered Cohort 3 donors. This clone was recorded only once. Produced via immunoSEQ multiplex PCR; TCRdb's table is partial and in-frame only. The repertoire includes roughly 380,000 clones, around 87% of them detected once, and 1.3% sits in the top ten. Trimming pared 2 bases from V and 0 bases from J, leaving 8 bases between. From germline, CDR1 is SGHRS and CDR2 YFSETQ. CDR3 length: 15 residues. This clonotype was obtained from a man aged 25 to 45 who had recovered from COVID-19. This chain links TRBV5-1 with TRBJ1-4; D perhaps matches TRBD1 (5 bases). The sample taken for sequencing was PBMCs or T cells enriched from blood (not recorded which). The CDR3 is CASSFQGPTNEKLFF. CDR3 DNA sequence: TGCGCCAGCAGCTTCCAGGGTCCAACTAATGAAAAACTGTTTTTT.